The sequence of this T cell receptor (beta chain) was determined in a study of blood T cell repertoires in COVID-19. V gave up 5 bases and J gave up 0 bases, with 3 bases separating them. The CDR3 extends over 12 amino acids. Looked up from germline, CDR1 is LNHDA and CDR2 is SQIVND (reference sequence). Only in-frame clones appear in the TCRdb table, and some are missing; sequencing was by immunoSEQ multiplex PCR. This sample has over 300,000 clones, with roughly 86% found just once. Specimen: peripheral blood. The V gene is TRBV19, the J gene TRBJ2-3; unclear D gene. The TCR comes from a woman aged 50 to 60 with acute or convalescent COVID-19. The CDR3 is CASSPSTDTQYF. The CDR3, as DNA: TGTGCCAGTAGTCCTAGCACAGATACGCAGTATTTT.